This TCR beta chain emerged from a study of blood T cell repertoires in COVID-19. Study as a whole: Samples came from the United States, Italy and Spain, spanning acute and convalescent COVID-19. The cDNA or gDNA used as material had been derived from T cells, B-cell-depleted T cells, or PBMCs.

Authors' analysis steps: Using reference gene primer amplification, nucleated cell counts were estimated. The method was immunoSEQ multiplex PCR; TCRdb's version includes in-frame clones alone and lacks a portion of them. V, J and clone size reflect that table, while D and trimming were determined from the DNA. The repertoire holds about 330,000 clones, with around 90% as singletons. This clone came up once. Followed longitudinally, the Seattle patients had been enrolled during active infection. Sequencing input: peripheral blood. The sequence was collected from a man between 25 and 39 years old with COVID-19, enrolled during active disease.

Here the CDR3 reads CASSQERAGGNGYTF. The CDR3 DNA follows: TGTGCCAGCAGCCAAGAAAGGGCAGGGGGCAATGGCTACACCTTC. The V and J genes are TRBV4-2 and TRBJ1-2, with 8 bases that match TRBD1. The CDR3 contains 15 residues. The germline gives CDR1 LGHNA, CDR2 YNFKEQ. V lost 0 bases, J lost 6 bases, and 6 bases stayed unmatched.